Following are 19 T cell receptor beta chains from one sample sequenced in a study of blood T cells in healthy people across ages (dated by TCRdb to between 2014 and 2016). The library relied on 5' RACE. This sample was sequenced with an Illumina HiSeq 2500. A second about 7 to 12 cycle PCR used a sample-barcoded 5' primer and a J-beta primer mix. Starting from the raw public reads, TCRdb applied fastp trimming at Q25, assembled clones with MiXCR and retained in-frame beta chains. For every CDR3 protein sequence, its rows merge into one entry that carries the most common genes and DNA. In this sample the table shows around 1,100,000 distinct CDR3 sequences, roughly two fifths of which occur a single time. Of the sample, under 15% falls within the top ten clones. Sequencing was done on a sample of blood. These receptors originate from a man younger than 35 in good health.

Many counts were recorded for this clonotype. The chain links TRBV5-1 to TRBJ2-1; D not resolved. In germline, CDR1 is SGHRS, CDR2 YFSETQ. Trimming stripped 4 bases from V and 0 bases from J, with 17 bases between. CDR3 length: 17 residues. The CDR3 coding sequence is TGCGCCAGCAGCGCCCAACGTACAGTGCTCTCCTACAATGAGCAGTTCTTC. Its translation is CASSAQRTVLSYNEQFF.

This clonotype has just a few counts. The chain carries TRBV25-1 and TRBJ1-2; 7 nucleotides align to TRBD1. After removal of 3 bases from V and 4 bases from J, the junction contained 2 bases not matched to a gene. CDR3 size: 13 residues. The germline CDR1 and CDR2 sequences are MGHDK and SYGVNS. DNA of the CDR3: TGTGCCAGCAGTGAGGGACAGCGCTATGGCTACACCTTC. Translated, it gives CASSEGQRYGYTF.

The CDR3 loop is CASSLEMAGGPLETQYF. The DNA of the CDR3 is TGTGCCAGCAGCTTGGAGATGGCGGGGGGGCCGTTAGAGACCCAGTACTTC. The V gene is TRBV5-5, the J gene TRBJ2-5; TRBD2 matches 9 bases. The V gene's germline CDR1 is SGHKS and CDR2 YYEKEE (reference sequence). The CDR3 is 17 residues long. The trim removed 0 bases at V and 4 bases at J, leaving 10 bases unmatched.

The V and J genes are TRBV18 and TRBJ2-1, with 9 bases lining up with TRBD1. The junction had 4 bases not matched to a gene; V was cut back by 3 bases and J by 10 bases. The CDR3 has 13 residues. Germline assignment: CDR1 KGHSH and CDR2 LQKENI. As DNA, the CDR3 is TGTGCCAGCTCACCCGGGACAGGGTACGAGCAGTTCTTC. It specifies CASSPGTGYEQFF.

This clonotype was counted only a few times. CDR3 protein: CAITPDRSENNEQYF. CDR3 DNA: TGTGCCATCACCCCTGACAGGTCGGAAAACAATGAGCAGTACTTC. The V gene is TRBV10-3, the J gene TRBJ2-7; TRBD1 might be the D (6 bases). V was trimmed by 7 bases and J by 7 bases, leaving 23 bases between them. Germline values: CDR1 ENHRY, CDR2 SYGVKD. This CDR3 has 15 amino acids.

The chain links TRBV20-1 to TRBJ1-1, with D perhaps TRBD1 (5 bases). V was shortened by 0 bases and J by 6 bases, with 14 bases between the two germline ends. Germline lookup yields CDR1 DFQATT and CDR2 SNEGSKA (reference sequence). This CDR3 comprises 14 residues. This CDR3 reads CSARDFGAAAEAFF. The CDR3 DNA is TGCAGTGCTAGAGATTTTGGGGCTGCGGCTGAAGCTTTCTTT.

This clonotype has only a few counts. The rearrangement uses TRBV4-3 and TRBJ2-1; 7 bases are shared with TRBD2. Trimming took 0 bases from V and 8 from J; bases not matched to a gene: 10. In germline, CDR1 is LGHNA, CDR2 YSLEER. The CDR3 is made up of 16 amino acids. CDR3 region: CASSQDTGLPSDEQFF. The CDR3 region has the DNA TGCGCCAGCAGCCAAGACACGGGACTACCCTCCGATGAGCAGTTCTTC.

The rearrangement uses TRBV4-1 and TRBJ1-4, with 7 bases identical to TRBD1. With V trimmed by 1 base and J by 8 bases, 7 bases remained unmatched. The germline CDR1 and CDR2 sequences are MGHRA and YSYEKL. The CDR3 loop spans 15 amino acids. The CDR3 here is CASSQVSGGREKLFF. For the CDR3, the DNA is TGCGCCAGCAGCCAAGTATCAGGGGGTAGGGAAAAACTGTTTTTT.

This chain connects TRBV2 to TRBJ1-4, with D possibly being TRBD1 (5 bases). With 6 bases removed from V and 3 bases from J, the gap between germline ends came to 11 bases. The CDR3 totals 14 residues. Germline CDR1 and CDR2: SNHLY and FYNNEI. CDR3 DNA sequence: TGTGCCAGCAGGACGGGACGCTCTAATGAAAAACTGTTTTTT. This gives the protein CASRTGRSNEKLFF.

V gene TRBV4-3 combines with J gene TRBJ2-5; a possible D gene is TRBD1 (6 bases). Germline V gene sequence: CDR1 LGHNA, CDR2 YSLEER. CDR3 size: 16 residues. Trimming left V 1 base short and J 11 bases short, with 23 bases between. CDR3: CASSQGRGHNYNEQYF. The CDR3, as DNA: TGCGCCAGCAGCCAAGGTCGGGGACATAACTACAATGAGCAGTACTTC.

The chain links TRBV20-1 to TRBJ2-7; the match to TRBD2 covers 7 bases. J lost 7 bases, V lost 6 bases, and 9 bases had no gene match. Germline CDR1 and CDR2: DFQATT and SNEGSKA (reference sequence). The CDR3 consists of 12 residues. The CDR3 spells CSARDYHNEQYF. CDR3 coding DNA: TGCAGTGCCCGGGACTACCACAATGAGCAGTACTTC.

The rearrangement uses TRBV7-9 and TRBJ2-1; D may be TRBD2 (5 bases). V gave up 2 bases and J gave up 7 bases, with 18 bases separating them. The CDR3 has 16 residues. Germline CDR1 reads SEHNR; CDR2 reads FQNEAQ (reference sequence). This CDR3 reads CASSLNEGVVRNEQFF. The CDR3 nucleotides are TGTGCCAGCAGCTTAAATGAGGGAGTAGTAAGGAATGAGCAGTTCTTC.

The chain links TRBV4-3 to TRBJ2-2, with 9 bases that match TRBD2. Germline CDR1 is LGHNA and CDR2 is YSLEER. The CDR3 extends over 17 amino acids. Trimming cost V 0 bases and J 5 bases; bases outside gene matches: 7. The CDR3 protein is CASSQEASGVRTGELFF. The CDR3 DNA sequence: TGCGCCAGCAGCCAAGAGGCTAGCGGGGTGAGGACCGGGGAGCTGTTTTTT.

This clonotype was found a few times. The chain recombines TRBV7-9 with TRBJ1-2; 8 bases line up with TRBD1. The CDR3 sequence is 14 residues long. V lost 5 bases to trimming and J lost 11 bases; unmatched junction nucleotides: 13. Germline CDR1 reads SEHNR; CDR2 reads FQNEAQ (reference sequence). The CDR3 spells CASSPNTGTGVYTF. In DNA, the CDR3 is TGTGCCAGCAGCCCTAACACCGGGACAGGCGTATACACCTTC.

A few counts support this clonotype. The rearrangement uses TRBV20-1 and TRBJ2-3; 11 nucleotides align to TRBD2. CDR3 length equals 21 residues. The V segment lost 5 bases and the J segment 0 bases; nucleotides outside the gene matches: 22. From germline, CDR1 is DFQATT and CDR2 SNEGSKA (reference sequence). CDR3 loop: CSAYSSGGTRDEQTSTDTQYF. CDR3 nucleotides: TGCAGTGCTTACTCTAGCGGGGGGACTAGGGACGAACAAACTAGCACAGATACGCAGTATTTT.

CDR3 in amino acids: CASSPLKGNEYGYTF. CDR3 DNA sequence: TGTGCCAGCTCACCACTAAAAGGGAACGAATATGGCTACACCTTC. The V call is TRBV18, the J call TRBJ1-2; unclear D gene. Germline-derived CDR1 and CDR2 are KGHSH and LQKENI. Trimming took 1 base from V and 5 from J, leaving 14 bases between them. The CDR3 totals 15 residues.

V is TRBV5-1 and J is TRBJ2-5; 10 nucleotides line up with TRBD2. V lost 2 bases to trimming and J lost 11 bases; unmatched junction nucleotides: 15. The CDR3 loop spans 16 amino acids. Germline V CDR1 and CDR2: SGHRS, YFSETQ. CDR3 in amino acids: CASSLPLAGSYNEQYF. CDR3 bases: TGCGCCAGCAGCTTACCACTAGCGGGATCCTACAATGAGCAGTACTTC.

This chain's CDR3 is CASSLVGLAGNNEQFF. The DNA of the CDR3 is TGTGCCAGCAGCTTAGTCGGGCTAGCGGGGAACAATGAGCAGTTCTTC. The chain is built from TRBV7-2 and TRBJ2-1; 9 nucleotides match TRBD2. With V trimmed by 1 base and J by 5 bases, 6 bases remained unmatched. This CDR3 has 16 residues. The V gene's germline CDR1 is SGHTA and CDR2 FQGNSA.

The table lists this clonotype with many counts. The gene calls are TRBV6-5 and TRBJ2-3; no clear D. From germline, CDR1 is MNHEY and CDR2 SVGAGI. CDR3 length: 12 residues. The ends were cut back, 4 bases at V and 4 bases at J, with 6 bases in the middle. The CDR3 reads CASSSNPDTQYF. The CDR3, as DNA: TGTGCCAGCAGTTCCAATCCAGATACGCAGTATTTT.